This T cell receptor (beta chain) was captured by sequencing in a study of T-cell memory formation after mild COVID-19. Whole-study findings and limits: A balance of CD4 and CD8 characterized clones contracting day 15 to 85, whereas later expanders leaned CD4+. Contracting clones localized mainly to CM and EM when CD4+ and mainly to EMRA when CD8+.

The CDR3 covers 14 residues. V lost 0 bases, J lost 3 bases, and 8 bases lay in between. Using its own MiXCR run on the 5' RACE reads, TCRdb lists one record per CDR3 protein. The sample consists of tens of thousands of distinct CDR3 sequences, 10% to 15% of them appearing once. The sample holds a few counts of this clonotype. Its target is unknown. The TCR comes from a man aged 18 to 30 who had mild COVID-19 (a few samples of this study predate the infection). Cell type and time point are not known. This rearrangement joins TRBV12-3 or TRBV12-4 to TRBJ1-1; possible D gene TRBD1, 5 bases. The sample consisted of PBMCs or a T cell subset sorted from them (not recorded which). CDR3 loop: CASSLAPGDTEAFF. The CDR3 coding sequence is TGTGCCAGCAGTTTAGCGCCGGGGGACACTGAAGCTTTCTTT.